This TCR beta chain was recovered during a study of blood T cell repertoires in COVID-19. For the study at large: Both acute and convalescent COVID-19 samples were obtained from the United States, Italy and Spain. Sample material is recorded as cDNA or gDNA derived from T cells, B-cell-depleted T cells, or PBMCs.

Per the original data handling: Estimates of nucleated cell counts were drawn from the amplification of reference gene primers. Repertoires were generated with immunoSEQ multiplex PCR, while TCRdb's copy carries only in-frame clones and drops some. V and J calls and clone size are those listed in that table; D and trimming were worked out from the DNA. The table has approximately 300,000 clones, 70% to 90% seen once; the top ten hold approximately 6.5%. This CDR3 region has 15 residues. CDR1 is MNHEY and CDR2 is SMNVEV in the germline V gene (reference sequence). Trimming stripped 2 bases from V and 5 bases from J, with 15 bases between.

This TCR came from a man between 18 and 29 years old who had recovered from COVID-19. Sequenced: peripheral blood. This chain connects TRBV27 to TRBJ1-2; a possible D gene is TRBD1 (5 bases). In DNA form, the CDR3 reads TGTGCCAGCAGTTTACGGGCGGGAGGGGTTTATGGCTACACCTTC. It specifies CASSLRAGGVYGYTF.